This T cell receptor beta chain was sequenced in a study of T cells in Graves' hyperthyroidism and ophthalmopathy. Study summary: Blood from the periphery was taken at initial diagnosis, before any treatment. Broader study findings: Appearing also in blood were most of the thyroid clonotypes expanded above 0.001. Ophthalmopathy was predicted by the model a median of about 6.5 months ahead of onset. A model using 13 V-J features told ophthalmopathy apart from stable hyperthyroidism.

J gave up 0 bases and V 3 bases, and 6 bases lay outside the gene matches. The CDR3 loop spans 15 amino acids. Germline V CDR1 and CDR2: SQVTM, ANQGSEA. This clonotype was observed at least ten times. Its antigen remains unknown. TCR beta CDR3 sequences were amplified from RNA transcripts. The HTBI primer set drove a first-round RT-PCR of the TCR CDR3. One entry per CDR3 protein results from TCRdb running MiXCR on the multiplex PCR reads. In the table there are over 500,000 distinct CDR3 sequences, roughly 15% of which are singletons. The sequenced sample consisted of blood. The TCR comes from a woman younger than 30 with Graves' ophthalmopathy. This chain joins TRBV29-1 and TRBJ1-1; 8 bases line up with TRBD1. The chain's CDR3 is CSVEDPGQVNTEAFF. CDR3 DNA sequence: TGCAGCGTTGAGGATCCGGGACAGGTGAACACTGAAGCTTTCTTT.